These T cell receptor beta chains were read from a single sample in a study of CD8+ T cells in alopecia areata. Sequencing used immunoSEQ multiplex PCR; TCRdb keeps in-frame clones, though not all of them. This sample has 200,000 or so clones, with 58% found just once. The specimen comprised CD4+ T cells sorted from blood, sampled at week 24, from a patient treated with tofacitinib. The source is a human donor with alopecia areata. CDR3s include the opening cysteine and the closing phenylalanine or tryptophan. A D gene is named only where the DNA matches it firmly. Expanded clones are given a class, and other clones once, few, many or no size at all.

d_call: NA
v_call: TRBV2
j_call: TRBJ2-5
clone_size: NA
cdr3_aa: CASSENVETQYF
cdr3_nt: TGTGCCAGCAGTGAGAATGTAGAGACCCAGTACTTC

d_call: NA
v_call: TRBV7-2
j_call: TRBJ2-1
clone_size: NA
cdr3_aa: CASSFDPPLQFF
cdr3_nt: TGTGCCAGCAGCTTTGACCCCCCCCTACAGTTCTTC

d_call: NA
v_call: TRBV5-6
j_call: TRBJ2-3
clone_size: NA
cdr3_aa: CASSFVTVTDTQYF
cdr3_nt: TGTGCCAGCAGCTTTGTGACAGTCACAGATACGCAGTATTTT

d_call: TRBD2
v_call: TRBV28
j_call: TRBJ2-1
clone_size: NA
cdr3_aa: CASSLFPLAGGYNEQFF
cdr3_nt: TGTGCCAGCAGTTTATTCCCACTAGCGGGAGGCTACAATGAGCAGTTCTTC

d_call: TRBD1
v_call: TRBV5-1
j_call: TRBJ2-7
clone_size: NA
cdr3_aa: CASSLEQGAQQYF
cdr3_nt: TGCGCCAGCAGCTTGGAACAGGGGGCACAGCAGTACTTC

d_call: NA
v_call: TRBV30
j_call: TRBJ2-7
clone_size: NA
cdr3_aa: CAWSVKYEQYF
cdr3_nt: TGTGCCTGGAGTGTTAAGTACGAGCAGTACTTC

d_call: TRBD2
v_call: TRBV7-2
j_call: TRBJ2-3
clone_size: NA
cdr3_aa: CASSKRGTSFIADTQYF
cdr3_nt: TGTGCCAGCAGCAAACGAGGGACTAGCTTTATTGCGGATACGCAGTATTTT

d_call: NA
v_call: TRBV7-2
j_call: TRBJ2-3
clone_size: few
cdr3_aa: CASSLARQDTQYF
cdr3_nt: TGTGCCAGCAGCTTAGCGAGGCAAGATACGCAGTATTTT

d_call: NA
v_call: TRBV30
j_call: TRBJ2-7
clone_size: NA
cdr3_aa: CAWREDYYEQYF
cdr3_nt: TGTGCCTGGAGGGAGGACTACTACGAGCAGTACTTC

d_call: NA
v_call: TRBV7-3
j_call: TRBJ2-2
clone_size: few
cdr3_aa: CASSLNSEAGGELFF
cdr3_nt: TGTGCCAGCAGCTTAAATTCGGAGGCGGGCGGGGAGCTGTTTTTT

d_call: TRBD1
v_call: TRBV6-5
j_call: TRBJ2-3
clone_size: NA
cdr3_aa: CATSDRGPDTQYF
cdr3_nt: TGTGCCACCTCGGACAGGGGGCCAGATACGCAGTATTTT

d_call: NA
v_call: TRBV12-5
j_call: TRBJ2-3
clone_size: NA
cdr3_aa: CASGLSQRDTQYF
cdr3_nt: TGTGCTAGTGGCCTGTCCCAGAGGGATACGCAGTATTTT

d_call: NA
v_call: TRBV2
j_call: TRBJ2-2
clone_size: few
cdr3_aa: CASSRSPNTGELFF
cdr3_nt: TGTGCCAGCAGTCGTAGTCCCAACACCGGGGAGCTGTTTTTT

d_call: NA
v_call: TRBV4-1
j_call: TRBJ1-1
clone_size: NA
cdr3_aa: CASSGQVTYTEAFF
cdr3_nt: TGCGCCAGCAGCGGGCAGGTCACCTACACTGAAGCTTTCTTT

d_call: NA
v_call: TRBV19
j_call: TRBJ2-1
clone_size: few
cdr3_aa: CASSRYNEQFF
cdr3_nt: TGTGCCAGTAGTCGTTACAATGAGCAGTTCTTC

d_call: TRBD1
v_call: TRBV4-3
j_call: TRBJ2-5
clone_size: NA
cdr3_aa: CASSQGTGGGQETQYF
cdr3_nt: TGCGCCAGCAGCCAAGGCACAGGGGGCGGTCAAGAGACCCAGTACTTC

d_call: NA
v_call: TRBV9
j_call: TRBJ2-3
clone_size: NA
cdr3_aa: CASSVTGDTQYF
cdr3_nt: TGTGCCAGCAGCGTCACTGGGGATACGCAGTATTTT

d_call: TRBD1
v_call: TRBV29-1
j_call: TRBJ1-5
clone_size: few
cdr3_aa: CSVQTGGGGQPQHF
cdr3_nt: TGCAGCGTTCAGACAGGGGGCGGCGGGCAGCCCCAGCATTTT

d_call: NA
v_call: TRBV29-1
j_call: TRBJ1-1
clone_size: NA
cdr3_aa: CSGMTQLNTEAFF
cdr3_nt: TGCAGCGGCATGACACAGCTGAACACTGAAGCTTTCTTT

d_call: TRBD1
v_call: TRBV7-6
j_call: TRBJ2-7
clone_size: NA
cdr3_aa: CASSSPGQGRREQYF
cdr3_nt: TGTGCCAGCTCGAGCCCGGGACAGGGGAGGAGGGAGCAGTACTTC

d_call: TRBD1
v_call: TRBV4-1
j_call: TRBJ1-2
clone_size: NA
cdr3_aa: CASSQRTGNYGYTF
cdr3_nt: TGCGCCAGCAGCCAGAGGACAGGAAACTATGGCTACACCTTC

d_call: TRBD2
v_call: TRBV5-4
j_call: TRBJ2-2
clone_size: NA
cdr3_aa: CASSRLAGVTGELFF
cdr3_nt: TGTGCCAGCAGTCGGCTAGCGGGAGTCACCGGGGAGCTGTTTTTT

d_call: TRBD2
v_call: TRBV29-1
j_call: TRBJ2-3
clone_size: few
cdr3_aa: CSTAKASGGEDTQYF
cdr3_nt: TGCAGCACCGCCAAGGCTAGCGGGGGAGAAGATACGCAGTATTTT

d_call: TRBD1
v_call: TRBV10-3
j_call: TRBJ2-7
clone_size: NA
cdr3_aa: CAISESTGGYEQYF
cdr3_nt: TGTGCCATCAGTGAGTCTACAGGGGGCTACGAGCAGTACTTC

d_call: NA
v_call: TRBV28
j_call: TRBJ1-5
clone_size: once
cdr3_aa: CASSLPWTDSNQPQHF
cdr3_nt: TGTGCCAGCAGTTTACCCTGGACGGATAGCAATCAGCCCCAGCATTTT

d_call: TRBD1
v_call: TRBV30
j_call: TRBJ2-5
clone_size: NA
cdr3_aa: CAWRWTGEETQYF
cdr3_nt: TGTGCCTGGAGGTGGACAGGGGAAGAGACCCAGTACTTC

d_call: TRBD1
v_call: TRBV5-1
j_call: TRBJ1-1
clone_size: NA
cdr3_aa: CASSKKQGLDTEAFF
cdr3_nt: TGCGCCAGCAGCAAAAAACAGGGGTTGGACACTGAAGCTTTCTTT

d_call: NA
v_call: TRBV5-1
j_call: TRBJ1-1
clone_size: NA
cdr3_aa: CASSLQGQYTEAFF
cdr3_nt: TGCGCCAGCAGCTTGCAGGGCCAGTACACTGAAGCTTTCTTT

d_call: TRBD2
v_call: TRBV2
j_call: TRBJ2-2
clone_size: NA
cdr3_aa: CASSDLVLAGGPTGDGELFF
cdr3_nt: TGTGCCAGCAGTGATCTAGTACTAGCGGGAGGGCCCACTGGCGACGGGGAGCTGTTTTTT

d_call: NA
v_call: TRBV7-9
j_call: TRBJ2-5
clone_size: NA
cdr3_aa: CASSLLGGVETQYF
cdr3_nt: TGTGCCAGCAGCCTTCTCGGGGGTGTGGAGACCCAGTACTTC

d_call: NA
v_call: TRBV11-2
j_call: TRBJ1-4
clone_size: NA
cdr3_aa: CASSLSGPTRF
cdr3_nt: TGTGCCAGCAGCTTAAGCGGTCCGACAAGGTTT

d_call: NA
v_call: TRBV5-6
j_call: TRBJ1-2
clone_size: NA
cdr3_aa: CASSLAGYGYTF
cdr3_nt: TGTGCCAGCAGCTTGGCCGGGTATGGCTACACCTTC

d_call: NA
v_call: TRBV6-5
j_call: TRBJ2-5
clone_size: NA
cdr3_aa: CASSYLFGRETQYF
cdr3_nt: TGTGCCAGCAGCTATCTTTTCGGGAGAGAGACCCAGTACTTC